This T cell receptor beta chain was identified during a study of tumor-infiltrating lymphocytes in primary liver carcinoma. Study-level information: Every sample contained roughly 3.65 to 7.13 million productive TCRbeta reads, and these numbers were similar from one tissue type to another.

On this clonotype itself: No conserved phenylalanine or tryptophan ends this CDR3, so it is likely a read error.

Starting from 500 ng of total RNA, TCR beta cDNA was produced with a primer in the constant region. Investigators got TCR beta libraries out of three nested multiplex PCR rounds, done with slightly modified ARM-PCR. Use of TRBV1-TRBV30 forward primers with a C-beta reverse primer characterized the first two PCR rounds, which lasted approximately 11 cycles each. One entry per CDR3 protein, called by TCRdb with MiXCR from the multiplex PCR reads. The sample includes tens of thousands of distinct CDR3 sequences, over 65% of them seen just once. Without any cell sorting, about 19-31 mg of bulk tissue yielded co-extracted RNA and DNA. Without exception, tumor samples held over 85% viable tumor cells. CDR1 is SGHRS, CDR2 YFSETQ, per germline. The V end lost 6 bases, the J end lost 2 bases, and 17 bases lay between the germline ends. This CDR3 comprises 16 residues.

The receptor's source is a man in his forties with primary liver carcinoma and hepatitis B virus infection. The sequenced sample was liver tumor tissue from sampling region 5. Subset meaning: tumor region T5, tumor centre. The chain employs TRBV5-1 and TRBJ2-2; D gene ambiguous. CDR3 bases: TGCGCCAGCAACCCCCCCCGGAGTATCAACACCGGGGAGCTGTTTTAT. Its protein product is CASNPPRSINTGELFY.